This T cell receptor (beta chain) was captured in a study of identical twins. Study-wide points: The study based its conclusions on cross-sectional statistical analysis and did not follow the same donors. Insertions were fewer in abundant cord blood beta clonotypes, whereas memory repertoires showed none of this pattern. Invariant MAIT and iNKT cells may have partly biased zero-insertion analyses.

This clonotype has ten or more counts. Its target is unknown. After template switching added a universal primer site, the resulting cDNA carried unique molecular identifiers. TCRdb recomputed calls from the 5' RACE reads with MiXCR, one row per CDR3 protein. The sample includes more than 400,000 distinct CDR3 sequences, roughly 15% of them seen just once. CDR1 SGHVS and CDR2 FNYEAQ come from the germline V gene. Trimming cost V 1 base and J 6 bases; bases outside gene matches: 7. The CDR3 extends over 16 amino acids. These data are also associated with another study on yellow fever vaccine responses in identical twins.

The TCR was taken from a woman under 30 in good health. Sequencing input: CD4+ T cells sorted from blood. This chain uses TRBV7-6 with TRBJ2-1; the match to TRBD2 covers 9 bases. CDR3 DNA: TGTGCCAGCAGCTTAGATATGTCTAGCGGGATCAATGAGCAGTTCTTC. Protein sequence: CASSLDMSSGINEQFF.